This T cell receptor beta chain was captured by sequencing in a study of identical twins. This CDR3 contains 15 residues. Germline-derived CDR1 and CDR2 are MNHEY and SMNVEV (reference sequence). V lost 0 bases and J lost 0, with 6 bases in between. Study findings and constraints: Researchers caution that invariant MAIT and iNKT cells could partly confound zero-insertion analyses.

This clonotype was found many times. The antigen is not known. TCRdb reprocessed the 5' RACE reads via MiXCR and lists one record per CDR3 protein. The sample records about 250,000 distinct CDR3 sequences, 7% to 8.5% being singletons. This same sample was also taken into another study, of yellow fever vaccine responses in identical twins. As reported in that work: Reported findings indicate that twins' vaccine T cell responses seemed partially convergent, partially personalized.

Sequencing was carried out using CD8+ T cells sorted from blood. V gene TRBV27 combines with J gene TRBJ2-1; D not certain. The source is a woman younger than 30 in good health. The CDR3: CASSLSVSSYNEQFF. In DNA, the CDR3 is TGTGCCAGCAGTTTATCCGTCAGCTCCTACAATGAGCAGTTCTTC.